This T cell receptor (beta chain) was sequenced for a study of Graves' ophthalmopathy and Graves' hyperthyroidism. Study results and caveats: Ophthalmopathy could be told apart from stable hyperthyroidism by a 13-signature model (around 85% sensitivity, roughly 80% specificity).

Germline V gene data show CDR1 as SEHNR and CDR2 as FQNEAQ (reference sequence). CDR3 size: 14 residues. V lost 5 bases, J lost 3 bases, and 13 bases lay in between. As diagnostic evidence, clinical symptoms, serum thyroxine, TRAb, thyroid ultrasound and orbital computed tomography were relied upon. What supplied the PBMCs was 7.5 to 10 ml of fresh peripheral blood. Worth noting for this clonotype: The antigen remains unidentified.

Amplifying from RNA transcripts, the study obtained TCR beta CDR3 regions. HTBI primers were used in a first-round RT-PCR, which preceded a second-round multiplex PCR. A single record per CDR3 protein comes from TCRdb applying MiXCR to the multiplex PCR reads. The data hold hundreds of thousands of distinct CDR3 sequences, with about a fifth observed a single time. V and J are TRBV7-9 and TRBJ1-1; D remains ambiguous. The receptor comes from a young woman with stable Graves' hyperthyroidism. Some clones in this sample may be carry-over from other donors' samples. Specimen: peripheral blood. The CDR3, as DNA: TGTGCCAGCAGCATATACAGTGAGCACACTGAAGCTTTCTTT. Its protein is CASSIYSEHTEAFF.